This T cell receptor (beta chain) was recovered during a study of T-cell memory formation after mild COVID-19. General observations from the study: Day 15 to 85 contracting clones showed balanced CD4/CD8; later expanders leaned CD4+. Shrinking CD4+ clones were chiefly CM and EM; CD8+ ones were chiefly EMRA.

V lost 5 bases, J lost 4 bases, and 15 bases lay in between. Germline V CDR1 and CDR2: LGHNA, YSLEER. This CDR3 has 15 amino acids. Points on this clonotype: As yet, its antigen is unknown.

TCRdb redid the calling of the 5' RACE reads with MiXCR, one entry per CDR3 protein. This table has about 120,000 distinct CDR3 sequences, about 20% appearing once. This TCR was sampled from a young man who had mild COVID-19 (a few samples of this study predate the infection). Cell type and time point are not known. V is TRBV4-3 and J is TRBJ2-1; TRBD1 or TRBD2 may be the D gene (5 bases each). Material: PBMCs or a T cell subset sorted from them (not recorded which). The chain's CDR3 is CASSRDADLYNEQFF. The CDR3 nucleotides read TGCGCCAGCAGCAGGGACGCGGACCTTTACAATGAGCAGTTCTTC.